The 30 T cell receptor beta chains listed next were all sequenced from one sample in a study of chronic HIV infection and antiretroviral therapy. TCRdb itself ran the 5' RACE reads through MiXCR, one entry per CDR3 protein. The sample lists 45,000 to 55,000 distinct CDR3 sequences, approximately 19% seen once, with about 2.7% in the top ten. Specimen: peripheral blood. The receptors were sampled from an adult who had HIV and had not received antiretroviral therapy, or was an uninfected healthy control (not recorded which).

The sample holds a few counts of this clonotype. The V call is TRBV7-9, the J call TRBJ2-1; D is perhaps TRBD2 (6 bases). V lost 3 bases, J lost 2 bases, and 14 bases lay in between. The CDR3 totals 16 residues. The germline V gene encodes CDR1 SEHNR and CDR2 FQNEAQ (reference sequence). The CDR3 DNA sequence: TGTGCCAGCAGCTTGGATCCCTGGGGGGCCTACAATGAGCAGTTCTTC. Encoded protein: CASSLDPWGAYNEQFF. Variable domain in full (rest from reference TRBV7-9 and TRBJ2-1): DTGVSQNPRHKITKRGQNVTFRCDPISEHNRLYWYRQTLGQGPEFLTYFQNEAQLEKSRLLSDRFSAERPKGSFSTLEIQRTEQGDSAMYLCASSLDPWGAYNEQFFGPGTRLTVL.

This clonotype was counted between two and nine times. This chain joins TRBV30 and TRBJ1-2; the D gene is possibly TRBD1 (6 bases). This CDR3 contains 13 residues. V gave up 5 bases and J gave up 4 bases, with 14 bases separating them. The germline V gene has CDR1 GTSNPN and CDR2 SVGIG (reference sequence). The CDR3 nucleotides are TGTGCCTGGGAAAGTGGGGGGCTCTATGGCTACACCTTC. Protein product: CAWESGGLYGYTF.

The chain couples TRBV7-9 to TRBJ2-7; 8 bases match TRBD2. Trimming cost V 4 bases and J 6 bases; bases outside gene matches: 11. This CDR3 is 15 amino acids long. In germline, CDR1 is SEHNR, CDR2 FQNEAQ (reference sequence). CDR3 loop: CASSSPGGPSGEQYF. As DNA, the CDR3 is TGTGCCAGCAGCTCCCCGGGAGGGCCGTCTGGCGAGCAGTACTTC.

V and J are TRBV5-1 and TRBJ1-1, with 7 bases lining up with TRBD1. CDR1 and CDR2 from the germline V gene are SGHRS and YFSETQ. Unmatched junction bases numbered 6, after V lost 3 bases and J lost 4 bases. This CDR3 spans 14 amino acids. CDR3 protein: CASSWMTGSTEAFF. CDR3 bases: TGCGCCAGCAGCTGGATGACAGGGAGCACTGAAGCTTTCTTT.

The CDR3 here is CASSLSSQTGDLSSYNEQFF. CDR3 nucleotide sequence: TGCGCCAGCAGCTTGTCCTCTCAGACAGGGGACCTTAGCTCCTACAATGAGCAGTTCTTC. The genes are TRBV5-1 and TRBJ2-1, with 8 bases that match TRBD1. Unmatched junction bases numbered 15, after V lost 1 base and J lost 0 bases. This CDR3 contains 20 residues. Germline CDR1 is SGHRS and CDR2 is YFSETQ.

This clonotype was seen more than once but under ten times. The V gene is TRBV28, the J gene TRBJ1-2, with 10 bases aligning to TRBD1. The CDR3 loop spans 15 amino acids. Germline V gene sequence: CDR1 MDHEN, CDR2 SYDVKM. V was clipped by 7 bases and J by 3 bases; unmatched bases: 8. Written as DNA, the CDR3 is TGTGCCAGCACTAAAGGGGGACAGGGGCACTATGGCTACACCTTC. This translates into CASTKGGQGHYGYTF.

The chain is built from TRBV29-1 and TRBJ1-2; weak D call: TRBD1 (5 bases). Germline values: CDR1 SQVTM, CDR2 ANQGSEA. Trimming took 3 bases from V and 4 from J, leaving 18 bases between them. The CDR3 covers 15 residues. CDR3 sequence (DNA): TGCAGCGTTGATCAGTCCGACAGAAACAGCTATGGCTACACCTTC. Amino acid sequence: CSVDQSDRNSYGYTF.

The rearrangement joins TRBV7-8 to TRBJ1-1; D gene unclear. Germline-derived CDR1 and CDR2 are SGHVS and FQNEAQ. Between the trimmed V and J ends, which lost 5 bases and 7 bases, there was a span of 11 bases. The CDR3 spans 12 residues. The CDR3 here is CASSPTRNEAFF. As DNA, the CDR3 is TGTGCCAGCAGCCCAACAAGGAATGAAGCTTTCTTT. The entire variable domain, with the rest obtained from reference TRBV7-8 and TRBJ1-1, is as follows: GAGVSQSPRYKVAKRGQDVALRCDPISGHVSLFWYQQALGQGPEFLTYFQNEAQLDKSGLPSDRFFAERPEGSVSTLKIQRTQQEDSAVYLCASSPTRNEAFFGQGTRLTVV.

This chain links TRBV4-1 with TRBJ2-2; D ambiguous. Trimming took off 2 bases at V and 5 bases at J, with 6 bases between the two ends. CDR3 size: 13 residues. CDR1 is MGHRA and CDR2 is YSYEKL in the germline V gene. The CDR3 loop reads CASSQYRTGELFF. CDR3 bases: TGCGCCAGCAGCCAATACAGAACCGGGGAGCTGTTTTTT.

This clonotype was seen a few times. J is TRBJ1-2 and V is TRBV27; D perhaps matches TRBD1 (5 bases). CDR1 MNHEY and CDR2 SMNVEV come from the germline V gene (reference sequence). The CDR3 extends over 13 amino acids. Trimming pared 4 bases from V and 8 bases from J, leaving 14 bases between. CDR3 DNA: TGTGCCAGCAGTTCGAGAGTTGGGGCGGGCTACACCTTC. Protein sequence: CASSSRVGAGYTF.

The rearrangement links TRBV10-3 to TRBJ2-7; D not resolved. The CDR3 has 12 residues. V lost 6 bases, J lost 1 base, and 7 bases lay in between. From germline, CDR1 is ENHRY and CDR2 SYGVKD. CDR3 DNA sequence: TGTGCCATCAGGGCCCCATCCTACGAGCAGTACTTC. Encoded protein: CAIRAPSYEQYF.

The V and J genes are TRBV6-6 and TRBJ1-5; D remains ambiguous. Between the trimmed V and J ends, which lost 6 bases and 4 bases, there was a span of 10 bases. CDR1 MNHNY and CDR2 SVGAGI come from the germline V gene (reference sequence). The CDR3 has 13 residues. The CDR3 sequence is CASSQQLNQPQHF. The CDR3 DNA is TGTGCCAGCAGCCAGCAGCTTAATCAGCCCCAGCATTTT.

This clonotype came up a few times. CDR3 protein: CASSANTGELFF. The CDR3, as DNA: TGTGCCAGCAGCGCGAACACCGGGGAGCTGTTTTTT. The chain has TRBV9 and TRBJ2-2; no definite D call. This CDR3 is 12 amino acids long. Looked up from germline, CDR1 is SGDLS and CDR2 is YYNGEE. Trimming took off 3 bases at V and 0 bases at J, with 0 bases between the two ends.

The chain employs TRBV6-2 or TRBV6-3 and TRBJ2-7; 10 nucleotides match TRBD1. The V gene's germline CDR1 is MNHEY and CDR2 SVGEGT. The CDR3 has 15 amino acids. The V gene end was trimmed by 4 bases and the J gene end by 3 bases; junction bases not matched to a gene: 6. The CDR3 region is CASSSMGQGNYEQYF. The CDR3 region has the DNA TGTGCCAGCAGTTCTATGGGACAGGGGAACTACGAGCAGTACTTC.

This clonotype has only a few counts. CDR3 in DNA: TGTGCCAGCAGTGCGGTCCCGGGAACCTCTGGAAACACCATATATTTT. Its translation is CASSAVPGTSGNTIYF. This chain connects TRBV2 to TRBJ1-3; D call uncertain. The germline CDR1 and CDR2 sequences are SNHLY and FYNNEI. The CDR3 runs 16 residues. Trimming took 4 bases from V and 0 from J, leaving 13 bases between them.

This clonotype has a single count. V and J are TRBV29-1 and TRBJ1-2; 8 bases agree with TRBD1. The V gene end was trimmed by 6 bases and the J gene end by 6 bases; junction bases not matched to a gene: 6. Per the germline V gene, CDR1 is SQVTM and CDR2 is ANQGSEA. The CDR3 loop spans 12 amino acids. CDR3 coding DNA: TGCAGCGTCGGTGACAGGGGAGATGGCTACACCTTC. As protein: CSVGDRGDGYTF.

The chain recombines TRBV9 with TRBJ2-5; 8 nucleotides match TRBD2. The V segment lost 3 bases and the J segment 1 base; nucleotides outside the gene matches: 2. The CDR3 totals 14 residues. Germline CDR1 and CDR2: SGDLS and YYNGEE. The CDR3 nucleotides read TGTGCCAGCAGCGGTAGCGGGACCCAAGAGACCCAGTACTTC. Translation: CASSGSGTQETQYF. Drawing the rest from reference TRBV9 and TRBJ2-5, the complete variable domain is DSGVTQTPKHLITATGQRVTLRCSPRSGDLSVYWYQQSLDQGLQFLIQYYNGEERAKGNILERFSAQQFPDLHSELNLSSLELGDSALYFCASSGSGTQETQYFGPGTRLLVL.

This clonotype was observed a few times. The gene calls are TRBV18 and TRBJ2-3, with D hard to call. Trimming took off 4 bases at V and 5 bases at J, with 10 bases between the two ends. This CDR3 is 13 amino acids long. The germline V gene has CDR1 KGHSH and CDR2 LQKENI. CDR3 DNA: TGTGCCAGCTCACAAGTGTCGGGAGATACGCAGTATTTT. Protein: CASSQVSGDTQYF.

The V gene is TRBV28, the J gene TRBJ2-3; D gene unclear. The CDR3 totals 15 residues. Trimming cost V 4 bases and J 4 bases, with 15 bases left between them. CDR1 MDHEN and CDR2 SYDVKM come from the germline V gene. CDR3 sequence reads: CASSSGPNVADTQYF. CDR3 coding DNA: TGTGCCAGCAGTTCCGGGCCCAACGTAGCAGATACGCAGTATTTT.

This chain connects TRBV11-3 to TRBJ2-1; D is perhaps TRBD2 (7 bases). Trimming pared 5 bases from V and 4 bases from J, leaving 15 bases between. Germline V gene sequence: CDR1 SGHNT, CDR2 YENEEA. There are 15 residues in the CDR3. CDR3 loop: CASSEGGGLYNEQFF. The CDR3 nucleotides are TGTGCCAGCAGCGAGGGGGGGGGGCTATACAATGAGCAGTTCTTC.

This clonotype was detected only a few times. The chain links TRBV7-9 to TRBJ2-7; maybe TRBD1 (6 bases). V shed 1 base and J shed 2 bases, with 12 bases lying between them. The CDR3 sequence is 15 residues long. CDR1 and CDR2 from the germline V gene are SEHNR and FQNEAQ (reference sequence). For the CDR3, the DNA is TGTGCCAGCAGCTTAGTCACAGGGACCACCTACGAGCAGTACTTC. This sequence encodes CASSLVTGTTYEQYF.

This sequence joins TRBV28 and TRBJ2-1; 7 positions agree with TRBD2. Germline CDR1 MDHEN, CDR2 SYDVKM. Trimming took 6 bases from V and 9 from J; bases not matched to a gene: 8. CDR3 size: 13 residues. The chain's CDR3 is CASSRDREAEQFF. CDR3 DNA: TGTGCCAGCAGCCGTGATCGGGAGGCTGAGCAGTTCTTC. Variable domain in full (rest from reference TRBV28 and TRBJ2-1): DVKVTQSSRYLVKRTGEKVFLECVQDMDHENMFWYRQDPGLGLRLIYFSYDVKMKEKGDIPEGYSVSREKKERFSLILESASTNQTSMYLCASSRDREAEQFFGPGTRLTVL.

This clonotype turned up a few times. CDR3 in amino acids: CASSSTGMNTDTQYF. CDR3 bases: TGCGCCAGCAGCTCTACAGGGATGAACACAGATACGCAGTATTTT. The J gene is TRBJ2-3, the V gene TRBV5-1; D perhaps matches TRBD1 (6 bases). The CDR3 is 15 residues long. V gave up 3 bases and J gave up 2 bases, with 13 bases separating them. Germline loops: CDR1 SGHRS, CDR2 YFSETQ.

The table lists this clonotype with a few counts. The V gene is TRBV12-3 or TRBV12-4, the J gene TRBJ2-5, with 14 bases fitting TRBD2. The CDR3 sequence is 13 residues long. J was trimmed by 12 bases and V by 6 bases; bases with no gene match: 6. CDR3 sequence (DNA): TGTGCCAGCAGCCGGGGACTAGCGGGGGAGGAGTACTTC. Encoded protein: CASSRGLAGEEYF.

CDR3 coding DNA: TGTGCCACTACAGGGTTGGGCACTGAAGCTTTCTTT. Translating gives CATTGLGTEAFF. The chain employs TRBV28 and TRBJ1-1, with D possibly matching TRBD1 (6 bases). The length of the CDR3 is 12 residues. Germline lookup yields CDR1 MDHEN and CDR2 SYDVKM. Trimming cost V 10 bases and J 4 bases, with 13 bases left between them.

The rearrangement links TRBV5-1 to TRBJ2-3; perhaps D is TRBD1 or TRBD2 (6 bases each). Germline lookup yields CDR1 SGHRS and CDR2 YFSETQ. The CDR3 totals 14 residues. Trimming stripped 2 bases from V and 10 bases from J, with 17 bases between. CDR3 nucleotide sequence: TGCGCCAGCAGCTTAGGGGGGACAACCGTCGCGCAGTATTTT. This gives the protein CASSLGGTTVAQYF.

This sequence joins TRBV2 and TRBJ2-3, with 10 bases identical to TRBD2. The CDR3 is 14 amino acids. Germline CDR1 reads SNHLY; CDR2 reads FYNNEI. Trimming cost V 10 bases and J 1 base; bases outside gene matches: 5. CDR3 sequence reads: CANAGTSGTDTQYF. The CDR3 DNA follows: TGTGCCAACGCCGGGACTAGCGGCACAGATACGCAGTATTTT. Variable domain in full (rest from reference TRBV2 and TRBJ2-3): EPEVTQTPSHQVTQMGQEVILRCVPISNHLYFYWYRQILGQKVEFLVSFYNNEISEKSEIFDDQFSVERPDGSNFTLKIRSTKLEDSAMYFCANAGTSGTDTQYFGPGTRLTVL.

This clonotype was observed a few times. The chain has TRBV5-1 and TRBJ2-3; no firm D call. Germline V gene sequence: CDR1 SGHRS, CDR2 YFSETQ. V lost 2 bases to trimming and J lost 4 bases, with 5 bases between them. The CDR3 runs to 12 residues. Here the CDR3 reads CASSFGPDTQYF. The CDR3 DNA reads TGCGCCAGCAGCTTCGGTCCAGATACGCAGTATTTT.

This clonotype was picked up a small number of times. The chain is built from TRBV28 and TRBJ2-5; D not certain. The CDR3 covers 10 residues. Trimming took 6 bases from V and 9 from J, leaving 8 bases between them. CDR1 and CDR2 from the germline V gene are MDHEN and SYDVKM. CDR3 residues: CASRHTAQYF. CDR3 sequence (DNA): TGTGCCAGCAGGCATACCGCCCAGTACTTC. Together with reference TRBV28 and TRBJ2-5, the CDR3 gives the full variable domain: DVKVTQSSRYLVKRTGEKVFLECVQDMDHENMFWYRQDPGLGLRLIYFSYDVKMKEKGDIPEGYSVSREKKERFSLILESASTNQTSMYLCASRHTAQYFGPGTRLLVL.

The chain links TRBV27 to TRBJ2-7, with a tentative D call TRBD2 (7 bases). CDR1 is MNHEY and CDR2 is SMNVEV in the germline V gene (reference sequence). The CDR3 totals 16 residues. V was pared by 11 bases and J by 5 bases, with 28 bases between. CDR3 in DNA: TGTGCCTCCAGCAGGGGAGCGGGGCACCCTGCCCACGAGCAGTACTTC. This gives the protein CASSRGAGHPAHEQYF.